This TCR beta chain was profiled in a study of blood T cell repertoires in COVID-19. Across the study: Sites across the United States, Italy and Spain contributed samples from acute and convalescent COVID-19. Sample material is recorded as cDNA or gDNA derived from T cells, B-cell-depleted T cells, or PBMCs.

Trimming cost V 4 bases and J 4 bases; bases outside gene matches: 4. From germline, CDR1 is SEHNR and CDR2 FQNEAQ (reference sequence). The CDR3 has 14 residues. Repertoires were generated with immunoSEQ multiplex PCR, while TCRdb's copy carries only in-frame clones and drops some. The table lists 300,000 to 350,000 clones, approximately 85% of them singletons, with about 2% in the top ten. The V and J genes are TRBV7-9 and TRBJ2-7; 10 bases map to TRBD1. This TCR was recovered from a young man who had recovered from COVID-19. The sequenced material came from PBMCs or T cells enriched from blood (not recorded which). Here the CDR3 DNA reads TGTGCCAGCAGCTCCGGGACAGGGGATTACGAGCAGTACTTC. This translates into CASSSGTGDYEQYF.